These 14 T cell receptor beta chains were sequenced from one sample in a study of cytomegalovirus exposure and HLA in healthy donors. It was with 60 Vbeta and 13 Jbeta primers that the PCR ran. Here immunoSEQ multiplex PCR was the method, and the copy in TCRdb shows in-frame clones only, minus some. The table records 200,000 to 250,000 clones, 75% to 80% of them present only once. The source material was PBMCs. These receptors were taken from a man younger than 35 in good health and CMV-seronegative.

This clone appeared a few times. The V and J genes are TRBV4-3 and TRBJ1-3; 10 bases align to TRBD1. This CDR3 contains 16 residues. CDR1 and CDR2 from the germline V gene are LGHNA and YSLEER. V shed 5 bases, J shed 4 bases, and the junction held 8 bases outside the gene matches. In DNA, the CDR3 is TGCGCCAGCAGCATGACACCGGGACAGGGGGGAAACACCATATATTTT. It specifies CASSMTPGQGGNTIYF.

This clone was observed a single time. The J gene is TRBJ1-4, the V gene TRBV30; TRBD1 agrees at 7 bases. Germline CDR1 GTSNPN, CDR2 SVGIG (reference sequence). The V and J ends lost 2 bases and 0 bases, in that order; junction bases with no gene match: 3. The CDR3 totals 15 residues. The CDR3 DNA sequence: TGTGCCTGGAGTCCAACAGGGGCAACTAATGAAAAACTGTTTTTT. It is translated as CAWSPTGATNEKLFF.

This chain's CDR3 is CASSVDGGRAIHEQFF. The CDR3 DNA follows: TGTGCCAGCAGCGTAGATGGCGGGAGGGCCATCCATGAGCAGTTCTTC. The rearrangement joins TRBV9 to TRBJ2-1; 9 nucleotides match TRBD2. The V and J ends lost 0 bases and 8 bases, in that order; junction bases with no gene match: 9. Germline CDR1 is SGDLS and CDR2 is YYNGEE. The CDR3 is 16 amino acids.

The CDR3 here is CASSERDIPEAFF. The CDR3 DNA reads TGCGCCAGCAGCGAACGGGACATTCCAGAAGCTTTCTTT. The genes are TRBV5-1 and TRBJ1-1; D is possibly TRBD1 (6 bases). V lost 4 bases, J lost 8 bases, and 15 bases lay in between. This CDR3 has 13 amino acids. The germline CDR1 and CDR2 sequences are SGHRS and YFSETQ.

For the CDR3, the DNA is TGCGCCAGCAGCTTGGCGGCAGGGATTGCCTATGGCTACACCTTC. Protein sequence: CASSLAAGIAYGYTF. The gene calls are TRBV5-1 and TRBJ1-2; D perhaps matches TRBD1 (5 bases). There are 15 residues in the CDR3. Germline CDR1 and CDR2: SGHRS and YFSETQ. The V end was cut by 0 bases, the J end by 4 bases, with 13 bases between.

This clone was found once. The genes are TRBV4-1 and TRBJ2-7; possible D gene TRBD1, 6 bases. Germline V CDR1 and CDR2: MGHRA, YSYEKL. V was pared by 1 base and J by 3 bases, with 19 bases between. The CDR3 totals 17 residues. The DNA of the CDR3 is TGCGCCAGCAGCCAAGGGCTAGTTACAGGGAAAATCTACGAGCAGTACTTC. Translated: CASSQGLVTGKIYEQYF.

On this clone: This same CDR3 is encoded by further DNA sequences in the sample. Written as DNA, the CDR3 is TGTGCCAGCAGCCTGGTCGGGGGGAGCTCCTACAATGAGCAGTTCTTC. Protein sequence: CASSLVGGSSYNEQFF. The chain has TRBV5-6 and TRBJ2-1; 7 positions agree with TRBD2. The CDR3 runs to 16 residues. The germline V gene has CDR1 SGHDT and CDR2 YYEEEE. V shed 4 bases, J shed 0 bases, and the junction held 7 bases outside the gene matches.

The V and J genes are TRBV19 and TRBJ1-5; D is ambiguous. V was trimmed by 10 bases and J by 1 base, leaving 11 bases between them. The length of the CDR3 is 13 residues. The germline V gene has CDR1 LNHDA and CDR2 SQIVND (reference sequence). DNA of the CDR3: TGTGCCATAGCCGACGGGAGCAATCAGCCCCAGCATTTT. Residues: CAIADGSNQPQHF.

The chain combines TRBV4-3 with TRBJ2-7; TRBD2 agrees at 14 bases. V was clipped by 4 bases and J by 1 base; unmatched bases: 3. The CDR3 extends over 16 amino acids. From germline, CDR1 is LGHNA and CDR2 YSLEER. The CDR3 reads CASSPGLAGGSYEQYF. In nucleotides, the CDR3 is TGCGCCAGCAGCCCCGGACTAGCGGGGGGATCCTACGAGCAGTACTTC.

The CDR3 sequence is CASSVDRANTEAFF. For the CDR3, the DNA is TGTGCCAGCAGCGTAGACAGGGCGAACACTGAAGCTTTCTTT. The chain has TRBV9 and TRBJ1-1; D possibly corresponds to TRBD1 (6 bases). Germline lookup yields CDR1 SGDLS and CDR2 YYNGEE. The V end lost 0 bases, the J end lost 1 base, and 7 bases lay between the germline ends. This CDR3 has 14 residues.

This chain connects TRBV2 to TRBJ2-1, with D maybe TRBD2 (6 bases). The CDR3 has 14 amino acids. Germline V gene sequence: CDR1 SNHLY, CDR2 FYNNEI. The germline V and J ends were trimmed by 6 bases and 3 bases, with 12 bases remaining between them. CDR3 DNA sequence: TGTGCCAGCAGCGCGGGGTATGGCTACAATGAGCAGTTCTTC. It encodes CASSAGYGYNEQFF. The full variable domain, with the rest looked up from reference TRBV2 and TRBJ2-1, is EPEVTQTPSHQVTQMGQEVILRCVPISNHLYFYWYRQILGQKVEFLVSFYNNEISEKSEIFDDQFSVERPDGSNFTLKIRSTKLEDSAMYFCASSAGYGYNEQFFGPGTRLTVL.

Concerning this clone: Germline and junction disagree at one end, which may indicate a read error. Other DNA sequences from this sample encode an identical CDR3 as well. This chain joins TRBV5-1 and TRBJ2-7; possibly TRBD1 for D (6 bases). CDR3 size: 14 residues. The germline V gene encodes CDR1 SGHRS and CDR2 YFSETQ. The CDR3 reads CASSLDSQTYEQYF. The CDR3 DNA is TGCGCTAGCAGCTTGGACAGTCAGACCTACGAGCAGTACTTC. The variable domain in full, with the rest retrieved from reference TRBV5-1 and TRBJ2-7, is KAGVTQTPRYLIKTRGQQVTLSCSPISGHRSVSWYQQTPGQGLQFLFEYFSETQRNKGNFPGRFSGRQFSNSRSEMNVSTLELGDSALYLCASSLDSQTYEQYFGPGTRLTVT.

V and J are TRBV7-9 and TRBJ1-3; D remains ambiguous. The CDR3 has 15 amino acids. V shed 2 bases and J shed 1 base, with 9 bases lying between them. CDR1 SEHNR and CDR2 FQNEAQ come from the germline V gene (reference sequence). This CDR3 is CASSLMSLSGNTIYF. As DNA, the CDR3 is TGTGCCAGCAGCTTAATGAGTTTATCTGGAAACACCATATATTTT.

The J gene is TRBJ2-1, the V gene TRBV9; no clear D gene. Per the germline V gene, CDR1 is SGDLS and CDR2 is YYNGEE. Trimming cost V 0 bases and J 7 bases, with 14 bases left between them. The CDR3 sequence is 15 residues long. CDR3 in DNA: TGTGCCAGCAGCGTAGCTGCGGCTGCAGTGAATGAGCAGTTCTTC. This gives the protein CASSVAAAAVNEQFF.